The T cell receptor beta chain under discussion was sequenced for a study of identical twins (TCRdb year 2016). Some background on the complete study: To test whether fetal clonotypes persist, the study used deep sequencing on TCR alpha and beta repertoires from monozygotic twins, unrelated adults of various ages, and cord blood. To rule out contamination, the twin experiments were replicated at different times with different library preparation protocols. General conclusions and limits of the study: The excess sharing between twins in beta out-of-frame sequences was weaker because fewer shared sequences reduced the signal-to-noise ratio. Compared with coincidental sharing between unrelated individuals, an excess of low generation-probability sequences was observed among out-of-frame TCR alpha sequences shared between twins. Fewer insertions were carried by abundant cord blood beta clonotypes, a similar but weaker trend appeared in young adult naive repertoires, and no such trend appeared in memory repertoires. Because the same donors could not be followed over many years, the conclusions depended on cross-sectional statistical analysis. Zero-insertion analyses could be partly confounded by invariant T cells such as MAIT and iNKT, although diverse VJ usage argued against such confounding for most clonotypes. In monozygotic twins, out-of-frame TCR alpha sharing was systematically underestimated by recombination models, although the models agreed with sharing between unrelated individuals.

The CDR3 measures 16 amino acids from cysteine to phenylalanine. Kept here is only the CDR3 DNA, which spans 48 bases and is read in frame from base 1. The junction shows trimming of 4 bases on V and 4 bases on J, and the gene matches do not reach 9 bases of it. CDR1 is given as MNHEY and CDR2 as SVGEGT, both from the germline V gene. This clonotype occurred many times. It lacks a known antigen. No clone much larger than this one lies a single base away; base qualities are absent. Every donor was a healthy Caucasian. Miltenyi CD45RO+ enrichment and human naive T-cell isolation kits were used to isolate memory (CD45RO+) and naive T cells from PBMC. Receptors were amplified or captured by 5' RACE. Sequencer: Illumina HiSeq 2000. Template switching added a universal primer binding site, and the final cDNA carried a unique molecular identifier that allowed TCR cDNA molecules to be counted accurately. First-strand cDNA for TCR alpha and beta chains was synthesized from specific primers in the conserved constant-segment region. To control for contamination, each cDNA library was double barcoded with a SMART-Mk sample barcode plus Illumina barcodes. TruSeq adapter sequences along with Illumina sample barcodes were introduced in two successive PCR steps. The TCR alpha and beta cDNA libraries were sequenced on the Illumina HiSeq platform using custom primers. In the source study's methods: Raw reads were processed with MiGEC to extract unique molecular identifiers, and MiXCR was used to determine CDR3 positions. For each individual, recombination models were inferred using an EM algorithm with the repgenHMM and IGoR tools. Shared clonotype analysis was performed with the tcR package in R, normalizing sharing by the product of cloneset sizes. Out-of-frame nonproductive sequences were analyzed to study raw recombination free of thymic and clonal selection effects. TCRdb reworked the public reads: Q25 trimming with fastp, MiXCR clone assembly, productive beta chains retained. Entries are consolidated by CDR3 protein sequence, retaining the most common genes and DNA. In this record, the V and J calls reflect TCRdb's handling and not the investigators' own analysis. This sample comprises approximately 140,000 distinct CDR3 sequences, roughly 3.2% of them detected only once. The ten largest clones capture about 7.8% of the sample.

The origin of this receptor is a young man in good health. Sequences were obtained from memory T cells sorted from blood. Per the publication, the cell subset or site label means: CD45RO+ enriched T cells. The chain is made from TRBV6-2 or TRBV6-3 and TRBJ2-1, with 8 junctional bases fitting TRBD2. The CDR3 amino acid sequence is: CASSSSIAGNYNEQFF. The DNA sequence reads TGTGCCAGCAGTTCCAGCATAGCGGGAAATTACAATGAGCAGTTCTTC.